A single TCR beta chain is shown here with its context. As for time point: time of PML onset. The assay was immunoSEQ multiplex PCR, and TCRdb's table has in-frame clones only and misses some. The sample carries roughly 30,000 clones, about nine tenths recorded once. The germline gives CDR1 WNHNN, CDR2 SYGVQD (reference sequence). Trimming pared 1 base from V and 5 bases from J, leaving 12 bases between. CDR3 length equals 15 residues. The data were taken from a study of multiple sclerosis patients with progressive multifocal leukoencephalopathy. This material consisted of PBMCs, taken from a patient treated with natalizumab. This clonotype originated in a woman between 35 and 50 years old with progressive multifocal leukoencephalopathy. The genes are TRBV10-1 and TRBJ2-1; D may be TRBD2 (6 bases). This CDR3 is CASSEWRGGDNEQFF. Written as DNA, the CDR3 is TGCGCCAGCAGTGAGTGGAGGGGCGGTGACAATGAGCAGTTCTTC.